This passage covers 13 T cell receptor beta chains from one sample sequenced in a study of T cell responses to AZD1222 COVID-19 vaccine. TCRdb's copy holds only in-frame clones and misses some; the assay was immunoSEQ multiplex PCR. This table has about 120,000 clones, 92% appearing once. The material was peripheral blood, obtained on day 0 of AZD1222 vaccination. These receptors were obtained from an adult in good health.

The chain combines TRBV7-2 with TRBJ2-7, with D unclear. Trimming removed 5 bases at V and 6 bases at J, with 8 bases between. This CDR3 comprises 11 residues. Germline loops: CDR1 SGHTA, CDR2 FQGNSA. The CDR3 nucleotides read TGTGCCAGCAGCCGCTCTTTCGAGCAGTACTTC. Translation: CASSRSFEQYF. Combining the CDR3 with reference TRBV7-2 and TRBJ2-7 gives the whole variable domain GAGVSQSPSNKVTEKGKDVELRCDPISGHTALYWYRQSLGQGLEFLIYFQGNSAPDKSGLPSDRFSAERTGGSVSTLTIQRTQQEDSAVYLCASSRSFEQYFGPGTRLTVT.

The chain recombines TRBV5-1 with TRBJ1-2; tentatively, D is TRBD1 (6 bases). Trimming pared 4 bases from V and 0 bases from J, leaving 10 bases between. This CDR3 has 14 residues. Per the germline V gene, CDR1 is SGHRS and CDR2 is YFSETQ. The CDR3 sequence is CASSLGTSNYGYTF. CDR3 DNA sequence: TGCGCCAGCAGCCTCGGGACATCTAACTATGGCTACACCTTC. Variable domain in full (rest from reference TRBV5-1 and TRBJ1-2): KAGVTQTPRYLIKTRGQQVTLSCSPISGHRSVSWYQQTPGQGLQFLFEYFSETQRNKGNFPGRFSGRQFSNSRSEMNVSTLELGDSALYLCASSLGTSNYGYTFGSGTRLTVV.

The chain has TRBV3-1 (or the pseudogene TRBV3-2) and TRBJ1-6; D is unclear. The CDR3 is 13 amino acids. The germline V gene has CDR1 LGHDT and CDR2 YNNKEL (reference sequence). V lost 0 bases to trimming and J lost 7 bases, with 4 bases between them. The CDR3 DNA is TGTGCCAGCAGCCAAGACTGGAATTCACCCCTCCACTTT. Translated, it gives CASSQDWNSPLHF.

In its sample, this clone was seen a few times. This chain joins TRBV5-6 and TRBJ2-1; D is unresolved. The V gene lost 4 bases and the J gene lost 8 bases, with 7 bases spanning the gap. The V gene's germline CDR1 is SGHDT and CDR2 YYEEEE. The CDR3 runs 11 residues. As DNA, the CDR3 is TGTGCCAGCAGCGCCCGTTATGAGCAGTTCTTC. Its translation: CASSARYEQFF.

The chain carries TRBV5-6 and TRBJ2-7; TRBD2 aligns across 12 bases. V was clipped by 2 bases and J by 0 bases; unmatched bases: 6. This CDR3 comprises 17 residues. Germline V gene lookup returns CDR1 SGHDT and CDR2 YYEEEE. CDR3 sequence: CASSFGLAGPYSYEQYF. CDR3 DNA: TGTGCCAGCAGCTTCGGACTAGCGGGACCCTACTCCTACGAGCAGTACTTC.

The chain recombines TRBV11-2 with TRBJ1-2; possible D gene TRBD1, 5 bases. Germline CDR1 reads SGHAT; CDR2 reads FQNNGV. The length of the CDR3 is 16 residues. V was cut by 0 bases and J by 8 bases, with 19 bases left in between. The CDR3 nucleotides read TGTGCCAGCAGCTTAGATCGATGGAAAGGGGTCGGGGGCTACACCTTC. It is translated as CASSLDRWKGVGGYTF.

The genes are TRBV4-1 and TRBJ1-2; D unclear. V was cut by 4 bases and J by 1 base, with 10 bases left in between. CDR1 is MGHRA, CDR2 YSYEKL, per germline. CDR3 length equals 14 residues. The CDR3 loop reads CASSPIGINYGYTF. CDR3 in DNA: TGCGCCAGCAGCCCCATTGGGATTAACTATGGCTACACCTTC.

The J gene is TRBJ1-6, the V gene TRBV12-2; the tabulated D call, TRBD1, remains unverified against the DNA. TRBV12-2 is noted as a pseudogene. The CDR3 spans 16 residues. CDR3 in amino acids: CASRLASRGQYSPLHF. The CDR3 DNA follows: TGTGCAAGTCGCTTAGCGTCTCGGGGACAGTATTCACCCCTCCACTTT.

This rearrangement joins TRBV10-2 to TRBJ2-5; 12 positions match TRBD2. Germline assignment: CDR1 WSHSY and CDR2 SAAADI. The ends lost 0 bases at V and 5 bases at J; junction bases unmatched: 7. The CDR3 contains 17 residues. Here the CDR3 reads CASSESLAGGLGETQYF. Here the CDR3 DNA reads TGCGCCAGCAGTGAGTCCCTAGCGGGGGGGCTGGGGGAGACCCAGTACTTC.

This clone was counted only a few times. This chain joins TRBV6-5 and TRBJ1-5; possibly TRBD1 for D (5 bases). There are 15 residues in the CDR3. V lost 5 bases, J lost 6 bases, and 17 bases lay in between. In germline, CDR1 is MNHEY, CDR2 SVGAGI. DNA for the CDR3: TGTGCCAGCAGTATCCCGCAGGGAACAGGTCAGCCCCAGCATTTT. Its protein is CASSIPQGTGQPQHF.

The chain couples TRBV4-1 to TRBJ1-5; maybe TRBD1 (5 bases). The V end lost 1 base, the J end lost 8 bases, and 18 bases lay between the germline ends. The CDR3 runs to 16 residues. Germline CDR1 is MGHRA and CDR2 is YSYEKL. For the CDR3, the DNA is TGCGCCAGCAGCCAAGTTGAGCTGGGGGGGAGTGAGCCCCAGCATTTT. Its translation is CASSQVELGGSEPQHF.

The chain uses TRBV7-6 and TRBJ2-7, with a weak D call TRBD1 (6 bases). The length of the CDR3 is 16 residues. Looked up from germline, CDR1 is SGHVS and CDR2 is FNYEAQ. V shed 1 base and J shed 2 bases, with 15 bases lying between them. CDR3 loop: CASSLGYAGETYEQYF. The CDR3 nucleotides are TGTGCCAGCAGCTTAGGGTACGCAGGGGAAACCTACGAGCAGTACTTC.

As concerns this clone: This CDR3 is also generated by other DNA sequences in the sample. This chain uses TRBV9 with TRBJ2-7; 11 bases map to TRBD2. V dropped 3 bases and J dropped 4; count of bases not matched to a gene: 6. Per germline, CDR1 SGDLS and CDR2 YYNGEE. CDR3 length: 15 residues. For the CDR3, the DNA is TGTGCCAGCAGCGCCTCCGGGACTAGCGGATACGAGCAGTACTTC. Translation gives CASSASGTSGYEQYF. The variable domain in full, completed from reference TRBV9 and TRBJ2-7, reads DSGVTQTPKHLITATGQRVTLRCSPRSGDLSVYWYQQSLDQGLQFLIQYYNGEERAKGNILERFSAQQFPDLHSELNLSSLELGDSALYFCASSASGTSGYEQYFGPGTRLTVT.